This paragraph covers one T cell receptor beta chain sequence. Its specificity is not known. This specimen belongs to a study of identifying expanded T cells in peripheral blood. Findings and caveats of the study: Across healthy donors, higher total template counts meant significantly greater roughly two-week count variance. Technical replicates showed about 1.1 changed clones; approximately two weeks around 15; four weeks 19.

The protocol was immunoSEQ multiplex PCR, while the TCRdb copy is restricted to in-frame clones and leaves out a portion. The sample lists around 56,000 clones; under 85% were seen once. Healthy donors had no documented immune events, such as infections, while sampled. Sample: blood. The TCR was taken from a person aged 18-70 years in good health.

This chain's CDR3 is CASSTQQVSNYGYTF. The CDR3, as DNA: TGTGCCAGTAGTACACAGCAGGTCTCTAACTATGGCTACACCTTC. The chain couples TRBV19 to TRBJ1-2; D not certain. The CDR3 sequence is 15 residues long. V dropped 4 bases and J dropped 0 bases, with 12 bases sitting between them. Germline V gene data show CDR1 as LNHDA and CDR2 as SQIVND (reference sequence).